These T cell receptor beta chains were read from a single sample in a study of T cell changes during pregnancy in multiple sclerosis. Sequencing was performed with immunoSEQ multiplex PCR; in TCRdb, only in-frame clones are kept and a portion is missing. The sample contains 50,000 or so clones, 80% to 95% of which appear only once. Sequenced material: CD4+ T cells from peripheral blood mononuclear cells, taken after pregnancy. These receptors came from a female donor with multiple sclerosis, enrolled in a pregnancy study. CDR3s include the opening cysteine and the closing phenylalanine or tryptophan. A D gene is named only where the DNA matches it firmly. The size of a clone is reported for some rows only, either as once, few or many, or as a class for expanded clones.

>.|.|TRBV9|TRBJ1-2
CASSKTPMNYGYTF
TGTGCCAGCAGTAAGACACCAATGAACTATGGCTACACCTTC
>.|TRBD1|TRBV27|TRBJ1-1
CASSLRGQSRFTNTEAFF
TGTGCCAGCAGTTTACGGGGACAGAGCCGCTTCACAAACACTGAAGCTTTCTTT
>.|.|TRBV4-2|TRBJ1-4
CASSQAGGSEEKLFF
TGTGCCAGCAGCCAAGCCGGGGGGAGCGAGGAAAAACTGTTTTTT
>.|TRBD2|TRBV11-1|TRBJ2-1
CASSLGLAGAYEQFF
TGTGCCAGCAGCTTAGGACTAGCGGGAGCTTATGAGCAGTTCTTC
>.|TRBD2|TRBV19|TRBJ2-1
CASDSGRNYNEQFF
TGTGCCAGTGATAGCGGGAGGAACTACAATGAGCAGTTCTTC
>.|.|TRBV2|TRBJ2-3
CASRGLTGTDTQYF
TGTGCCAGCAGGGGTCTGACAGGCACAGATACGCAGTATTTT
>.|.|TRBV7-2|TRBJ2-7
CASSLTQGSNYEQYF
TGTGCCAGCAGCTTAACCCAGGGGTCGAACTACGAGCAGTACTTC
>.|.|TRBV28|TRBJ2-3
CASSLRPSVTSTDTQYF
TGTGCCAGCAGTTTACGGCCTAGCGTTACTAGCACAGATACGCAGTATTTT
>.|.|TRBV18|TRBJ2-3
CASSPIGHLRGASTDTQYF
TGTGCCAGCTCACCAATCGGCCACCTCAGGGGTGCTAGCACAGATACGCAGTATTTT
>.|.|TRBV7-3|TRBJ2-1
CASSEQANEQFF
TGTGCCAGCAGCGAACAGGCCAATGAGCAGTTCTTC
>.|.|TRBV4-1|TRBJ1-2
CASSQLDRENYGYTF
TGCGCCAGCAGCCAACTGGACAGAGAGAACTATGGCTACACCTTC
>once|TRBD1|TRBV29-1|TRBJ2-5
CSVAGQGFAETQYF
TGCAGCGTTGCGGGACAGGGTTTCGCCGAGACCCAGTACTTC
>.|TRBD2|TRBV30|TRBJ2-7
CAWSVPSGRGYEQYF
TGTGCCTGGAGTGTACCTAGCGGGAGGGGATACGAGCAGTACTTC
>.|.|TRBV5-1|TRBJ2-1
CASRGGAKLGNEQFF
TGCGCCAGCAGAGGGGGGGCCAAACTCGGCAATGAGCAGTTCTTC
>.|TRBD1|TRBV28|TRBJ1-4
CASSEPGTGFNEKLFF
TGTGCCAGCAGTGAACCCGGGACAGGGTTTAATGAAAAACTGTTTTTT
>once|TRBD1|TRBV2|TRBJ2-1
CASSTPTGGTVNEQFF
TGTGCCAGCAGTACCCCGACAGGGGGAACGGTCAATGAGCAGTTCTTC
>.|TRBD2|TRBV29-1|TRBJ2-1
CSVRTSGSIGEQFF
TGCAGCGTCCGGACTAGCGGGAGTATCGGTGAGCAGTTCTTC
>.|TRBD1|TRBV19|TRBJ1-2
CASSSDLGQIYGYTF
TGTGCCAGTAGTTCCGACTTGGGACAGATCTATGGCTACACCTTC
>.|TRBD1|TRBV11-1|TRBJ2-7
CASSSQPGQAYEQYF
TGTGCCAGCAGCTCTCAACCGGGACAGGCCTACGAGCAGTACTTC
>once|.|TRBV18|TRBJ2-1
CASSPPYPGGNHNEQFF
TGTGCCAGCTCACCACCATACCCAGGGGGGAATCACAATGAGCAGTTCTTC
>once|TRBD1|TRBV29-1|TRBJ1-2
CSVDSPGQGYYGYTF
TGCAGCGTTGATAGTCCTGGACAGGGGTACTATGGCTACACCTTC
>.|TRBD2|TRBV11-3|TRBJ2-7
CASSSETTSGVYEQYF
TGTGCCAGCAGCTCAGAAACGACTAGCGGGGTCTACGAGCAGTACTTC
>few|TRBD2|TRBV7-2|TRBJ2-2
CASSFGRSDTGELFF
TGTGCCAGCAGTTTCGGGAGGTCGGACACCGGGGAGCTGTTTTTT
>.|.|TRBV5-1|TRBJ1-2
CASSLAVTGGYTF
TGCGCCAGCAGCTTGGCTGTCACGGGTGGCTACACCTTC
>.|TRBD2|TRBV4-1|TRBJ2-1
CASSQTSGPYNEQFF
TGCGCCAGCAGCCAAACTAGCGGCCCATACAATGAGCAGTTCTTC
>.|TRBD2|TRBV5-1|TRBJ2-7
CASSPGLAGPTLHEQYF
TGCGCCAGCAGCCCGGGACTAGCGGGACCAACCCTGCACGAGCAGTACTTC
>.|TRBD2|TRBV27|TRBJ2-3
CASSLGLAGYTQYF
TGTGCCAGCAGTTTGGGACTAGCGGGCTATACGCAGTATTTT
>once|.|TRBV28|TRBJ1-1
CASRVPEGYTADTEAFF
TGTGCCAGCAGAGTTCCGGAGGGGTACACGGCGGACACTGAAGCTTTCTTT
>.|.|TRBV7-8|TRBJ2-7
CASSARESSYEQYF
TGTGCCAGCAGCGCGAGGGAGAGCTCCTACGAGCAGTACTTC
>.|TRBD1|TRBV14|TRBJ1-2
CASSQTGSYGYTF
TGTGCCAGCAGCCAGACAGGGTCCTATGGCTACACCTTC
>.|TRBD1|TRBV5-8|TRBJ2-2
CASSPGTGVNRELFF
TGTGCCAGCAGCCCCGGGACAGGCGTCAATCGGGAGCTGTTTTTT
>.|TRBD2|TRBV2|TRBJ2-1
CASTGGLGEQFF
TGTGCCAGCACGGGGGGGCTGGGTGAGCAGTTCTTC
>.|TRBD1|TRBV19|TRBJ2-3
CASSRPGQGVDTQYF
TGTGCCAGTAGTAGGCCCGGACAGGGTGTAGATACGCAGTATTTT
>.|.|TRBV10-1|TRBJ2-2
CANVPQGSDTGELFF
TGCGCCAACGTTCCACAGGGTTCTGACACCGGGGAGCTGTTTTTT
>few|TRBD1|TRBV29-1|TRBJ2-5
CSVVGQGQQETQYF
TGCAGCGTTGTAGGTCAGGGACAGCAAGAGACCCAGTACTTC
>.|.|TRBV2|TRBJ1-2
CASSDPRDYGYTF
TGTGCCAGCAGTGATCCCAGGGACTATGGCTACACCTTC
>once|.|TRBV7-9|TRBJ1-2
CANSLSDYGYTF
TGTGCCAACAGCTTATCAGATTATGGCTACACCTTC
>few|.|TRBV11-2|TRBJ2-4
CASREAGAAKNIQYF
TGTGCCAGCAGAGAGGCGGGTGCGGCCAAAAACATTCAGTACTTC
>.|TRBD1|TRBV5-6|TRBJ1-2
CASSLDDRGHGYTF
TGTGCCAGCAGCTTGGACGACAGGGGCCATGGCTACACCTTC
>.|TRBD1|TRBV27|TRBJ1-2
CASSPTQPGQGASGYTF
TGTGCCAGCAGTCCGACTCAACCGGGACAGGGGGCATCTGGCTACACCTTC
>.|.|TRBV7-3|TRBJ1-1
CASSLTRENTEAFF
TGTGCCAGCAGCTTAACCAGGGAGAACACTGAAGCTTTCTTT
>.|TRBD2|TRBV7-2|TRBJ2-1
CASSLGGLASEQFF
TGTGCCAGCAGCTTAGGGGGACTAGCGTCTGAGCAGTTCTTC
>.|.|TRBV27|TRBJ1-6
CASSLSPGYSPLHF
TGTGCCAGCAGTTTATCGCCAGGTTATTCACCCCTCCACTTT
>.|TRBD1|TRBV9|TRBJ1-1
CASSATGTAEAFF
TGTGCCAGCAGCGCGACCGGGACAGCTGAAGCTTTCTTT
>.|.|TRBV18|TRBJ1-2
CASSPVMDSYGYTF
TGTGCCAGCTCACCGGTCATGGACTCCTATGGCTACACCTTC
>.|TRBD1|TRBV28|TRBJ2-7
CASSFPGQGGGQYF
TGTGCCAGCAGTTTTCCCGGACAGGGAGGCGGGCAGTACTTC
>.|TRBD2|TRBV28|TRBJ2-7
CASRPSGRAYEQYF
TGTGCCAGCAGACCTAGCGGGAGGGCCTACGAGCAGTACTTC
>.|TRBD2|TRBV9|TRBJ2-7
CASSAGLAGVNEQYF
TGTGCCAGCAGCGCAGGACTAGCGGGAGTTAACGAGCAGTACTTC